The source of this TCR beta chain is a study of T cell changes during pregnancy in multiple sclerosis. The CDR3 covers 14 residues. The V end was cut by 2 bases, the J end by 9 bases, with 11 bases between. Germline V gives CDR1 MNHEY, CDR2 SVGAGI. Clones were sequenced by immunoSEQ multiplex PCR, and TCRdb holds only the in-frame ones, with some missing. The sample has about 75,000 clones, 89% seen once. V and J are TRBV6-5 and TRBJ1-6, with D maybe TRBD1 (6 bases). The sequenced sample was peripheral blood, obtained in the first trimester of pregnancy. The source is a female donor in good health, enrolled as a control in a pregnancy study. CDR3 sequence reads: CASSYIQGSSPLHF. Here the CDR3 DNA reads TGTGCCAGCAGTTACATCCAGGGGAGTTCACCCCTCCACTTT.